The 3 T cell receptor beta chains below all came from one sample that was sequenced in a study of T-cell memory formation after mild COVID-19. MiXCR was run by TCRdb on the 5' RACE reads, yielding one entry per CDR3 protein. Here the sample spans about 430,000 distinct CDR3 sequences, roughly 24% being singletons. Sequenced: PBMCs or a T cell subset sorted from them (not recorded which). These receptors all come from an adult woman who had mild COVID-19 (a few samples of this study predate the infection). Cell type and time point are not known.

The sample holds a few counts of this clonotype. The genes are TRBV19 and TRBJ2-3, with 10 nucleotides matching TRBD2. This CDR3 spans 17 amino acids. The ends lost 3 bases at V and 4 bases at J; junction bases unmatched: 10. Germline values: CDR1 LNHDA, CDR2 SQIVND (reference sequence). The CDR3 coding sequence is TGTGCCAGTAGTATTGCTGTAGCGGGAGGATTGTCAGATACGCAGTATTTT. As protein: CASSIAVAGGLSDTQYF.

The chain combines TRBV4-2 with TRBJ2-1; 8 bases align to TRBD2. The junction had 8 bases not matched to a gene; V was cut back by 1 base and J by 6 bases. The germline gives CDR1 LGHNA, CDR2 YNFKEQ. The CDR3 contains 16 residues. CDR3 sequence: CASSQAGLGGVNEQFF. The CDR3 DNA sequence: TGTGCCAGCAGCCAAGCGGGACTAGGTGGGGTCAATGAGCAGTTCTTC.

CDR3 in amino acids: CASSPWTGADEQYF. CDR3 bases: TGTGCCAGCAGCCCATGGACAGGGGCCGACGAGCAGTACTTC. The genes are TRBV3-1 and TRBJ2-7; 9 nucleotides align to TRBD1. V lost 4 bases and J lost 5; bases outside the gene matches: 6. In germline, CDR1 is LGHDT, CDR2 YNNKEL (reference sequence). The CDR3 extends over 14 amino acids.